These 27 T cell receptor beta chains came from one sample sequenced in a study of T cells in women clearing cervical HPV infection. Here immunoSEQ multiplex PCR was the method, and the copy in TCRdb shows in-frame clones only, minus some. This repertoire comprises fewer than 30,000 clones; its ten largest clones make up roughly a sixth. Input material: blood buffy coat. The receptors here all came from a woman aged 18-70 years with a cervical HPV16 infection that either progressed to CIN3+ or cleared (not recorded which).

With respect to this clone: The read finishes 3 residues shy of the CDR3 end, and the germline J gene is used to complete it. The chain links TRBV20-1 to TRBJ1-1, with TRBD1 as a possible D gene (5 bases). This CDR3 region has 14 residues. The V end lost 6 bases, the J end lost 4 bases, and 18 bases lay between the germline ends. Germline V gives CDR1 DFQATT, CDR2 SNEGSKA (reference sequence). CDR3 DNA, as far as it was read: TGCAGTGCGCGGGACTCCTCCGGAGGCACTGAA. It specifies CSARDSSGGTE. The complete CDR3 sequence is CSARDSSGGTEAFF.

CDR3 sequence: CASSFTGNQPQHF. CDR3 DNA (partial): TGTGCCAGCAGCTTTACAGGGAATCAGCCC. The V and J genes are TRBV7-8 and TRBJ1-5; D is possibly TRBD1 (6 bases). The read ends 3 residues shy of where the CDR3 ends; the end is completed using the germline J gene. This CDR3 has 13 amino acids. CDR1 and CDR2 (germline): SGHVS, FQNEAQ. V was cut by 3 bases and J by 4 bases, with 7 bases left in between.

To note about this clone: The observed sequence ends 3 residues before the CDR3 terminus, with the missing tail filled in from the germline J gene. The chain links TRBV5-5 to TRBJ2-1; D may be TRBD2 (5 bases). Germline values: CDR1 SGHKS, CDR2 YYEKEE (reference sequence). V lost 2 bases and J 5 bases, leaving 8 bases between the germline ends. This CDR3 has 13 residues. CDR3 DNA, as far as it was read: TGTGCCAGCAGCTTTTTGCGGGACAATGAG. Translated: CASSFLRDNE. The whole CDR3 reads CASSFLRDNEQFF.

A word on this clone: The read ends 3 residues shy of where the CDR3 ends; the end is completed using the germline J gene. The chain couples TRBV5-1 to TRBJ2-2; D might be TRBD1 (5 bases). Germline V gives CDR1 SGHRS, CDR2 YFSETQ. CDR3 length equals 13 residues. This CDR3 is CASNQGLGEKLFF. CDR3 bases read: TGCGCCAGCAACCAGGGTTTAGGGGAAAAG.

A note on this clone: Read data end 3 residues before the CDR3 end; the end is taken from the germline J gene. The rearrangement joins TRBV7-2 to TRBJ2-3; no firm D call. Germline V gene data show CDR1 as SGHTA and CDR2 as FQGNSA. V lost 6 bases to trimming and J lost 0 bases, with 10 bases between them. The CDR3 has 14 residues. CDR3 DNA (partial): TGTGCCAGCAGTACTTACGCCAGCACAGATACG. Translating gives CASSTYASTDT. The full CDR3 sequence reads CASSTYASTDTQYF.

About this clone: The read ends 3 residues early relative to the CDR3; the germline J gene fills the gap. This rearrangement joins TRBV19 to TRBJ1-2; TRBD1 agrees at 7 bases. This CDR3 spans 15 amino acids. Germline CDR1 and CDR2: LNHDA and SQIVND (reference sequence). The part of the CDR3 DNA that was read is TGTGCCAGTCCTCCACTAGGACAGGAAGCTGATACC. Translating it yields CASPPLGQEADT. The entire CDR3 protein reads CASPPLGQEADTYTF.

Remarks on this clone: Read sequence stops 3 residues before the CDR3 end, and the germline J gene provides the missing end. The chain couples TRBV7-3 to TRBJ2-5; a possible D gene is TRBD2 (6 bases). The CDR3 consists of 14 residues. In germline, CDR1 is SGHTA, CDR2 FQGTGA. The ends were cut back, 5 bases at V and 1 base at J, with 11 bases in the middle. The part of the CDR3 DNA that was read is TGTGCCAGCAGCCAAGGAGGGGTCCAAGAGACC. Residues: CASSQGGVQET. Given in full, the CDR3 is CASSQGGVQETQYF.

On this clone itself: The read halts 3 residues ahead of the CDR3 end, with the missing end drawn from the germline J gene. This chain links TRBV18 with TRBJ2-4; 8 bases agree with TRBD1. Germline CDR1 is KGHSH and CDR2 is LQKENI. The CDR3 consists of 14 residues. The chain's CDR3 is CASSPPSDRGGQYF. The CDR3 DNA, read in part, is TGTGCCAGCTCACCACCGTCCGACAGGGGAGGT.

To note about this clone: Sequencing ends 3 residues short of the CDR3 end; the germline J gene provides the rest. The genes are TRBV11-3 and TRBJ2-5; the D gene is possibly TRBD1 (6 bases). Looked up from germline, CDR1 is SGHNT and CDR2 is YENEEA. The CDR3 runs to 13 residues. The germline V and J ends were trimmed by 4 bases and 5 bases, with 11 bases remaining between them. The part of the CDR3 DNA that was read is TGTGCCAGCAGCTCGGGTACAGGGGAGACC. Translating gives CASSSGTGET. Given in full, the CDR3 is CASSSGTGETQYF.

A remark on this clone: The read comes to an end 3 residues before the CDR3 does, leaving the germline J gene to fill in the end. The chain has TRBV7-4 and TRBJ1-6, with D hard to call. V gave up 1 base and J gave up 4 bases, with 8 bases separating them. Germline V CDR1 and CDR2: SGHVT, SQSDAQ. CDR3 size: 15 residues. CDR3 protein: CASSLVGLYNSPLHF. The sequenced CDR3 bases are TGTGCCAGCAGCTTAGTAGGGCTGTATAATTCACCC.

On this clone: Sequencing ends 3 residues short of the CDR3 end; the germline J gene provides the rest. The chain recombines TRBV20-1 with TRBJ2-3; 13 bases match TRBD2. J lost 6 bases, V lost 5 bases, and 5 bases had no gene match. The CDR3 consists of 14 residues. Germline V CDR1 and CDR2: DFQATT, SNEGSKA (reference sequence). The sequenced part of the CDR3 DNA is TGCAGTGCTCGACTAGCGGGGGGACCGGATACG. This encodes CSARLAGGPDT. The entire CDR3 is CSARLAGGPDTQYF.

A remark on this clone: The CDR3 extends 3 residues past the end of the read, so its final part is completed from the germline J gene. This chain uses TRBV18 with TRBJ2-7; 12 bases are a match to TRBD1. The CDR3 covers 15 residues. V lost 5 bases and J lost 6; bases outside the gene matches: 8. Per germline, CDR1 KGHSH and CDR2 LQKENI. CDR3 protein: CASSFRDRGRGEQYF. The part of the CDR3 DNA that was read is TGTGCCAGCTCATTCCGGGACAGGGGGCGAGGCGAG.

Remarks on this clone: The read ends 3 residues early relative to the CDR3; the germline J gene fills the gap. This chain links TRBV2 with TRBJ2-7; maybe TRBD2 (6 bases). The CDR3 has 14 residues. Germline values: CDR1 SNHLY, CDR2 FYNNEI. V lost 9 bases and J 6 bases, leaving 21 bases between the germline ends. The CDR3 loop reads CASLLALTLGEQYF. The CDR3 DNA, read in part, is TGTGCCAGTTTACTAGCCTTAACCCTTGGCGAG. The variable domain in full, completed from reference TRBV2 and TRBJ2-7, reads EPEVTQTPSHQVTQMGQEVILRCVPISNHLYFYWYRQILGQKVEFLVSFYNNEISEKSEIFDDQFSVERPDGSNFTLKIRSTKLEDSAMYFCASLLALTLGEQYFGPGTRLTVT.

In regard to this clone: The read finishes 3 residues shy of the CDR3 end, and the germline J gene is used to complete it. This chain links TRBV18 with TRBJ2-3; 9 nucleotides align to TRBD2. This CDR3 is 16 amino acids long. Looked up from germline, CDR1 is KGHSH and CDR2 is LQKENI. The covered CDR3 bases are TGTGCCAGCTCGGACAAGCGGGGGGATTTCCAAGAGACG. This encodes CASSDKRGDFQET. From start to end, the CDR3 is CASSDKRGDFQETQYF.

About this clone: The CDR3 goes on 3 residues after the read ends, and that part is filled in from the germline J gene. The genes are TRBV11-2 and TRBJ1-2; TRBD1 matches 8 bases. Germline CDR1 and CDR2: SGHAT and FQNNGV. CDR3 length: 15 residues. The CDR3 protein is CASSFRGLGQETYTF. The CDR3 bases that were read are TGTGCCAGCAGCTTCAGGGGGCTCGGACAAGAGACC.

The CDR3 reads CASRFGLAGSTDTQYF. The sequenced part of the CDR3 DNA is TGTGCCAGCAGATTCGGACTAGCGGGAAGCACAGATACG. This chain uses TRBV5-4 with TRBJ2-3, with 12 bases lining up with TRBD2. Coverage ceases 3 residues before the CDR3 finishes, and the germline J gene fills in the end. This CDR3 is built from 16 residues. The germline gives CDR1 SGHNT, CDR2 YYREEE (reference sequence). After removal of 5 bases from V and 0 bases from J, the junction contained 4 bases not matched to a gene.

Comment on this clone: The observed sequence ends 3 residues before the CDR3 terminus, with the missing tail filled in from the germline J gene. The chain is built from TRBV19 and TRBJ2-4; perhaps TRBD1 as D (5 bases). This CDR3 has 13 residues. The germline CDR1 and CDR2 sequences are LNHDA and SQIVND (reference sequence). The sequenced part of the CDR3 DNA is TGTGCCAGTAGTATATCAGGGATTAATGGT. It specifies CASSISGING. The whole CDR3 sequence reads CASSISGINGQYF.

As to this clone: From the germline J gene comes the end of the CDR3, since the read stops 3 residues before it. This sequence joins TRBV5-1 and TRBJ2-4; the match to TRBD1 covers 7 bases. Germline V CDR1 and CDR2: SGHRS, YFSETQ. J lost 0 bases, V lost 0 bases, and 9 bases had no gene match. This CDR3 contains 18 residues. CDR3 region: CASSLEGTEDPAKNIQYF. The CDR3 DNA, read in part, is TGCGCCAGCAGCTTGGAAGGGACAGAGGATCCAGCCAAAAACATT.

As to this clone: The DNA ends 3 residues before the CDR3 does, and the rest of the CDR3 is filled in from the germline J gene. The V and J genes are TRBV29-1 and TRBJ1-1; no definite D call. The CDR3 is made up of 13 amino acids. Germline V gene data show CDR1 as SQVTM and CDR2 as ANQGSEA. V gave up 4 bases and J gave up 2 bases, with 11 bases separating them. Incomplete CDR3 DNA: TGCAGCGTTGCAGGTGATATAAACACTGAA. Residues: CSVAGDINTE. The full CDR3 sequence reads CSVAGDINTEAFF. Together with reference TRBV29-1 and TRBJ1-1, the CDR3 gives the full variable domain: SAVISQKPSRDICQRGTSLTIQCQVDSQVTMMFWYRQQPGQSLTLIATANQGSEATYESGFVIDKFPISRPNLTFSTLTVSNMSPEDSSIYLCSVAGDINTEAFFGQGTRLTVV.

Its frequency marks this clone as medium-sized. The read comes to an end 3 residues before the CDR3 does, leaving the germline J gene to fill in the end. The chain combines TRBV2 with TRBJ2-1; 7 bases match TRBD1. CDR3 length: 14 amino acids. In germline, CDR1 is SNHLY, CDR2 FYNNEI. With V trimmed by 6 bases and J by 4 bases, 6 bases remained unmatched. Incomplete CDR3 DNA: TGTGCCAGCAGGCCGGGACAGACTTACAATGAG. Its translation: CASRPGQTYNE. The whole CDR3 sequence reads CASRPGQTYNEQFF.

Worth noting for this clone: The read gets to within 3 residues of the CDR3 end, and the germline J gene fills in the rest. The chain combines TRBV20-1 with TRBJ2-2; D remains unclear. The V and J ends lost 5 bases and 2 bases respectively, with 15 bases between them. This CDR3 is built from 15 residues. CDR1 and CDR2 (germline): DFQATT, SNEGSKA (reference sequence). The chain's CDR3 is CSALTTFSNTGELFF. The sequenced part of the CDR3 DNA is TGCAGTGCTTTAACTACATTTTCTAACACCGGGGAG.

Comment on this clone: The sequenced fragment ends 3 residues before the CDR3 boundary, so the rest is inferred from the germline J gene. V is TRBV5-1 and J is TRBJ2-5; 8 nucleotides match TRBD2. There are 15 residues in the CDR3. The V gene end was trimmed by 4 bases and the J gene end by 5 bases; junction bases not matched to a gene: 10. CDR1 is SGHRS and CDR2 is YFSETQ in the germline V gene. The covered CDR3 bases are TGCGCCAGCAGCACCCAGCGGGAGCGGTCGGAGACC. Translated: CASSTQRERSET. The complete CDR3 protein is CASSTQRERSETQYF. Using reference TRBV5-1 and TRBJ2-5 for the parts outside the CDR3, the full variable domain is KAGVTQTPRYLIKTRGQQVTLSCSPISGHRSVSWYQQTPGQGLQFLFEYFSETQRNKGNFPGRFSGRQFSNSRSEMNVSTLELGDSALYLCASSTQRERSETQYFGPGTRLLVL.

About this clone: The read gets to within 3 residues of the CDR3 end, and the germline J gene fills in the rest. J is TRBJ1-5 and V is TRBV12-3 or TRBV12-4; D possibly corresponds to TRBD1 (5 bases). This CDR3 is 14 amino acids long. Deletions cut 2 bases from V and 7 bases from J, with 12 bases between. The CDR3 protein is CASSLRGFEQPQHF. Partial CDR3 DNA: TGTGCCAGCAGTTTAAGGGGTTTCGAACAGCCC.

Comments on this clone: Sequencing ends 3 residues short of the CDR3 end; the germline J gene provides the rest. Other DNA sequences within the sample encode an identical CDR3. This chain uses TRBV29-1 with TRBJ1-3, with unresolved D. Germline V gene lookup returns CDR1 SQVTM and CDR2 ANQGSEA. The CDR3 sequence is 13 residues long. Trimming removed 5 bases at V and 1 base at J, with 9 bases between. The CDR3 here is CSVTENSGNTIYF. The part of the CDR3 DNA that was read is TGCAGCGTTACAGAGAATTCTGGAAACACC.

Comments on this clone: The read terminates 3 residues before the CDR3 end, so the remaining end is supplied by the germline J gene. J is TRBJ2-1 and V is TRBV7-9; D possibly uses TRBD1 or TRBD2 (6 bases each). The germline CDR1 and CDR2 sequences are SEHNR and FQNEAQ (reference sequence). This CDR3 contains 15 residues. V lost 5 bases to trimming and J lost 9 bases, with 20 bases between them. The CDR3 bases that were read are TGTGCCAGCAGCGACCCGAGGGGGAGGCAAGCTGAG. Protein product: CASSDPRGRQAE. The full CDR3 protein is CASSDPRGRQAEQFF. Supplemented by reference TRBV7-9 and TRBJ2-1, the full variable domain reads DTGVSQNPRHKITKRGQNVTFRCDPISEHNRLYWYRQTLGQGPEFLTYFQNEAQLEKSRLLSDRFSAERPKGSFSTLEIQRTEQGDSAMYLCASSDPRGRQAEQFFGPGTRLTVL.

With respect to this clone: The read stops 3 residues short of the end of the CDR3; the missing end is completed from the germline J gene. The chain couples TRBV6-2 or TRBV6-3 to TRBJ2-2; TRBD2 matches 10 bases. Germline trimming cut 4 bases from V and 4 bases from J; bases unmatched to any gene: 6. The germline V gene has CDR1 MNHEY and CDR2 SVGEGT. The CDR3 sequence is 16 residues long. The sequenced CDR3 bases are TGTGCCAGCAGTTCGACTAGCGGGTCTGGCACCGGGGAG. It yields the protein CASSSTSGSGTGE. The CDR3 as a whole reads CASSSTSGSGTGELFF.

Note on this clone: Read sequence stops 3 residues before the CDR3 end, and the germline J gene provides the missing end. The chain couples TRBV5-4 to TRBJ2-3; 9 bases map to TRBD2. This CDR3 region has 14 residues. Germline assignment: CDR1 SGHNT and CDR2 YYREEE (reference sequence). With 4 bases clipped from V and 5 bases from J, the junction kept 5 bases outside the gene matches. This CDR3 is CASSRGGVEDTQYF. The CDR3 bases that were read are TGTGCCAGCAGCCGCGGGGGGGTGGAAGATACG. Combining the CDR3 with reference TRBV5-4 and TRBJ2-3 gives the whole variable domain ETGVTQSPTHLIKTRGQQVTLRCSSQSGHNTVSWYQQALGQGPQFIFQYYREEENGRGNFPPRFSGLQFPNYSSELNVNALELDDSALYLCASSRGGVEDTQYFGPGTRLTVL.